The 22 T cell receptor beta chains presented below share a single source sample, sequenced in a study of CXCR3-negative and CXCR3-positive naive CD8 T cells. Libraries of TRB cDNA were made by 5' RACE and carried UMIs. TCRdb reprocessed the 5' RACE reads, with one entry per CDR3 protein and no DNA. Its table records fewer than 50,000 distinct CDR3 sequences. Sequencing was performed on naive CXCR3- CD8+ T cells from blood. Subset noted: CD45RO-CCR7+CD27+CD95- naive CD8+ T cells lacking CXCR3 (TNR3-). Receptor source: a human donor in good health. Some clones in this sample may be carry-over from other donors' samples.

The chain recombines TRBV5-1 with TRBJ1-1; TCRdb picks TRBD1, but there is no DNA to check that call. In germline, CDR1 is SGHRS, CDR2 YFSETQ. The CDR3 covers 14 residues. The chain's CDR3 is CASSLGQENTEAFF.

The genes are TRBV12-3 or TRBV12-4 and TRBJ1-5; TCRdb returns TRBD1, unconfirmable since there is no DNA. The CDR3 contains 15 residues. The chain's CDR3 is CASNHGARGNQPQHF.

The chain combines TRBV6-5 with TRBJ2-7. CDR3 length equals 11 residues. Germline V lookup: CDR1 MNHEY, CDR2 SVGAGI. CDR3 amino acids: CASGPFYEQYF.

The CDR3 spells CATSRTTTINTGELFF. The rearrangement links TRBV15 to TRBJ2-2; the TRBD2 assignment by TCRdb is unverifiable without DNA. Germline V gene lookup returns CDR1 LNHNV and CDR2 YYDKDF (reference sequence). This CDR3 comprises 16 residues.

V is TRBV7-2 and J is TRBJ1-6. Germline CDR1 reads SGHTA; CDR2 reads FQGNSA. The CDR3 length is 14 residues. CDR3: CASSFLLLNSPLHF.

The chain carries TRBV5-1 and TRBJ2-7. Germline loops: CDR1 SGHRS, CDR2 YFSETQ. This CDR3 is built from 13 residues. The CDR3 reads CASSFLPSYEQYF.

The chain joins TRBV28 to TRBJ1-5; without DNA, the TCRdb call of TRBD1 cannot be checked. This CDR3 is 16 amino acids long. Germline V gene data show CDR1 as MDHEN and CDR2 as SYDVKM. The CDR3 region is CASRPQGSSSNQPQHF.

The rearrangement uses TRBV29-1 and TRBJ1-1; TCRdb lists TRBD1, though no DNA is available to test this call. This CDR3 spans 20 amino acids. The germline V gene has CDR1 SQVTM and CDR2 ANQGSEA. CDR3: CSVLGDSEDRGHRINTEAFF.

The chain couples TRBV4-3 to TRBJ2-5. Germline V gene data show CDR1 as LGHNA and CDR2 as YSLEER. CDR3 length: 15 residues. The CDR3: CASSQGVGGQETQYF.

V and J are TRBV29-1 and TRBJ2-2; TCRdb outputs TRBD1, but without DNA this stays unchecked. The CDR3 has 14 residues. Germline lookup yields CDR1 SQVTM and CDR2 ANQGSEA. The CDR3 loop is CSVILQGDTGELFF.

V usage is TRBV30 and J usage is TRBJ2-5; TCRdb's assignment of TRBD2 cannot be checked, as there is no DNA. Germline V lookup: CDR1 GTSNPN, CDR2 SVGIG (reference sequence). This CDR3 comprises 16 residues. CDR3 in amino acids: CACESWTSGQRETQYF.

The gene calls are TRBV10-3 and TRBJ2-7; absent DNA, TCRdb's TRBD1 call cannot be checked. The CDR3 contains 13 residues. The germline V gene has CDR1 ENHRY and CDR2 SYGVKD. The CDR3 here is CAISEVREYEQYF.

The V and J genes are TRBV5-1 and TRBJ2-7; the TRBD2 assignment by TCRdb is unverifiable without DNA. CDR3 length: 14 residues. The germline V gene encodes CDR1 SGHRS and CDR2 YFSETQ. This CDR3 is CASSVPTSGYEQYF.

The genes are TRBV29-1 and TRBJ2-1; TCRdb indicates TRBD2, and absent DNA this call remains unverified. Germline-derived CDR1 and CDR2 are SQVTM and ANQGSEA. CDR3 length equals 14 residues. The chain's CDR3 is CSVSLAGGPDEQFF.

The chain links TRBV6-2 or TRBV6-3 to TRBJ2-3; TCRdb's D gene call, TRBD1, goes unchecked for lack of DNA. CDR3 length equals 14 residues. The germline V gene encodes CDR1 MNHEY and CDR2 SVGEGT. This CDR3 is CASSYGTGADTQYF.

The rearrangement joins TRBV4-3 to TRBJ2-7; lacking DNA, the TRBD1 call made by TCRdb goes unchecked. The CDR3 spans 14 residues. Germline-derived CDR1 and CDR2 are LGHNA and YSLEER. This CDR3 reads CASSQDSQGDEQYF.

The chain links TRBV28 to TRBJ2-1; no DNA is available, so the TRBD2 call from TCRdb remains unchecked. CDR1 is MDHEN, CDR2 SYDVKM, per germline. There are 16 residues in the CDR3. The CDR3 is CASRPLAGGSYNEQFF.

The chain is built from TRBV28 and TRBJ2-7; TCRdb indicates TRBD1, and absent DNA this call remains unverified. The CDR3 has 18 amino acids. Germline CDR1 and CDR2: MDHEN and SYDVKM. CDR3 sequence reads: CASSPNQWIFGTGDEQYF.

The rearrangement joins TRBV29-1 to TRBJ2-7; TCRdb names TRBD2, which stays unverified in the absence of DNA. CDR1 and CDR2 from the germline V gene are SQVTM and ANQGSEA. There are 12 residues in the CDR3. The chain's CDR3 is CSVVGDGNEQYF.

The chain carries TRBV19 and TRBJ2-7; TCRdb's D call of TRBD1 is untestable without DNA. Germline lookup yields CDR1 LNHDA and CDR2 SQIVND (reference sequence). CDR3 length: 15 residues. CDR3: CASSAGTGASYEQYF. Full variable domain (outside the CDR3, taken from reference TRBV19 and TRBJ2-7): DGGITQSPKYLFRKEGQNVTLSCEQNLNHDAMYWYRQDPGQGLRLIYYSQIVNDFQKGDIAEGYSVSREKKESFPLTVTSAQKNPTAFYLCASSAGTGASYEQYFGPGTRLTVT.

This CDR3 is CASSFGRVREGQPQHF. V and J are TRBV28 and TRBJ1-5; with no DNA, the TCRdb D assignment of TRBD1 cannot be verified. Germline V gene sequence: CDR1 MDHEN, CDR2 SYDVKM. The CDR3 is 16 residues long.

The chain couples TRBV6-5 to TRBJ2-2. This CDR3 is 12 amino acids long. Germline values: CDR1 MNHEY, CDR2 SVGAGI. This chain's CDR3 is CASSYGAGELFF.